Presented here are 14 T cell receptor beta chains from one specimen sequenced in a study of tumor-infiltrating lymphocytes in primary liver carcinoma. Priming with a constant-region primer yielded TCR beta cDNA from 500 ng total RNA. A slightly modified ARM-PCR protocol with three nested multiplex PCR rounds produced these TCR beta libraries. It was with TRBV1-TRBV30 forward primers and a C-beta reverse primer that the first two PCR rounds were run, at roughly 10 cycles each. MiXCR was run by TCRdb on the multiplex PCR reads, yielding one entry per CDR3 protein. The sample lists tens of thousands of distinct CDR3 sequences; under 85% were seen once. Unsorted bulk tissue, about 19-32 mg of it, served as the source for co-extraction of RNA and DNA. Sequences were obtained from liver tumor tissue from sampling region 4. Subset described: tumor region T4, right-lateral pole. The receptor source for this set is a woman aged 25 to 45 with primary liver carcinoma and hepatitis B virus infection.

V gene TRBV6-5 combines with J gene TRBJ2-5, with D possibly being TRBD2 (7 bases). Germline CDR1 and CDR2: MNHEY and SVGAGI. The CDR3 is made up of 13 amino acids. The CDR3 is CASSTDGGLAQYF. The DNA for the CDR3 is TGTGCTAGTAGTACCGACGGGGGGCTGGCCCAGTACTTC.

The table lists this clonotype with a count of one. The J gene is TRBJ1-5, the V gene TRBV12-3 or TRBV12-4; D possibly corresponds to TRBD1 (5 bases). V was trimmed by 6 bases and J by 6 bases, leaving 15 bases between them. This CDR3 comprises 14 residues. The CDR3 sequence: CASSPAGFTQPQHF. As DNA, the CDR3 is TGTGCCAGCAGCCCAGCAGGGTTCACTCAGCCCCAGCATTTT.

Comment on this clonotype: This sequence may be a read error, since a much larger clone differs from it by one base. CDR3 amino acids: CASSLPGSGSTPNGQFF. The CDR3 nucleotides read TGTGCCAGCAGTTTACCCGGGAGCGGGAGTACCCCCAATGGGCAGTTCTTC. This rearrangement joins TRBV12-3 or TRBV12-4 to TRBJ2-1; 8 bases line up with TRBD2. This CDR3 is built from 17 residues.

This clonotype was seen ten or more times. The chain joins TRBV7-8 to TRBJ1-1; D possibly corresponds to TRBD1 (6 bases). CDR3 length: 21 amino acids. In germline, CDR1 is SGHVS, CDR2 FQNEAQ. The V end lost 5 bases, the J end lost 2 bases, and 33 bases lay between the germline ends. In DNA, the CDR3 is TGTGCCAGCAGCCCTGTGGGGGGGCAGGGAAGACTGGGGACATTAAACACTGAAGCTTTCTTT. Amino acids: CASSPVGGQGRLGTLNTEAFF.

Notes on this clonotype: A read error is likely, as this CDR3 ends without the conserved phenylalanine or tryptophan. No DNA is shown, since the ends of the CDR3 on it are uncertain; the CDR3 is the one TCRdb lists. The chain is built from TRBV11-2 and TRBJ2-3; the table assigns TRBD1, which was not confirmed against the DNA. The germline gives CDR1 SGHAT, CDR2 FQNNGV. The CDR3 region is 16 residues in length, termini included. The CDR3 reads CASSRTRQGRGDTQYL.

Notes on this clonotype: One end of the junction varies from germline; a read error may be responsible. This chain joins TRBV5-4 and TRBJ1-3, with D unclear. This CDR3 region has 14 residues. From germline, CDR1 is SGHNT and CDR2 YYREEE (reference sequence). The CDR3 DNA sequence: TGTGCTAGCAGCTTGACTGAGCCTGGAAACACCATATATTTT. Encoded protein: CASSLTEPGNTIYF. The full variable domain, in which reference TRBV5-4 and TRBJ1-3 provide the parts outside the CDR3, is ETGVTQSPTHLIKTRGQQVTLRCSSQSGHNTVSWYQQALGQGPQFIFQYYREEENGRGNFPPRFSGLQFPNYSSELNVNALELDDSALYLCASSLTEPGNTIYFGEGSWLTVV.

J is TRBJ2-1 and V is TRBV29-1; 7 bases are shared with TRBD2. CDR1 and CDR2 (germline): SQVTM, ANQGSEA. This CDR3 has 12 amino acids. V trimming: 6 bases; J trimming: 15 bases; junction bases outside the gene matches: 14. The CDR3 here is CSVVGWEGQTFF. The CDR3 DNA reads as TGCAGCGTAGTGGGCTGGGAGGGCCAAACGTTCTTC.

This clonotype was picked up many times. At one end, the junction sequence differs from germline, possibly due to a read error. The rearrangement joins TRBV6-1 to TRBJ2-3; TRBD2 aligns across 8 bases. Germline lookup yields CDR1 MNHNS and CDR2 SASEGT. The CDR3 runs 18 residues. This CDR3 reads CASTEPASGPYSTDTQYF. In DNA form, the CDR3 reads TGTGCCAGCACTGAACCAGCTAGCGGGCCGTATAGCACAGATACGCAGTATTTT.

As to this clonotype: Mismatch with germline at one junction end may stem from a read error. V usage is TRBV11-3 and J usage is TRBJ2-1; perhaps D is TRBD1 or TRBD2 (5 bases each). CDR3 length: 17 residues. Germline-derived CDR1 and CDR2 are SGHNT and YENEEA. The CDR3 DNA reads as TGCGCCAGCAGCTTAGATCTAGCAGGGAGCTCCTACAATGAGCACTTCTTC. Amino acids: CASSLDLAGSSYNEHFF.

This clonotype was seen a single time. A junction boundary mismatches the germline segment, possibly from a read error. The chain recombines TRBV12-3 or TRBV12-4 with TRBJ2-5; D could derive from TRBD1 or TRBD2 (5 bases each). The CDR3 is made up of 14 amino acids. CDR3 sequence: CASSYPDSQEIQYF. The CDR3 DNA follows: TGTGCCAGCAGTTACCCGGACTCACAGGAGATCCAGTACTTC.

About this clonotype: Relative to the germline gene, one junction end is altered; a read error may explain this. CDR3 region: CSSSPVIGEQYF. CDR3 coding DNA: TGTTCCAGCAGCCCAGTGATTGGGGAGCAGTACTTC. The rearrangement links TRBV13 to TRBJ2-7; D gene unclear. The CDR3 contains 12 residues. CDR1 and CDR2 from the germline V gene are PRHDT and FYEKMQ (reference sequence).

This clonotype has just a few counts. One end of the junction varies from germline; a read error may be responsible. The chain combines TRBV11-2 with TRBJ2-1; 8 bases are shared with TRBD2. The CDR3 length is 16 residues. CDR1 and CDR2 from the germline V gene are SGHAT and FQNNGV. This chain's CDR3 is CTSSSDIGLAMGEQFF. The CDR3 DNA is TGTACCAGCAGCTCGGATATCGGACTAGCCATGGGTGAGCAGTTCTTC.

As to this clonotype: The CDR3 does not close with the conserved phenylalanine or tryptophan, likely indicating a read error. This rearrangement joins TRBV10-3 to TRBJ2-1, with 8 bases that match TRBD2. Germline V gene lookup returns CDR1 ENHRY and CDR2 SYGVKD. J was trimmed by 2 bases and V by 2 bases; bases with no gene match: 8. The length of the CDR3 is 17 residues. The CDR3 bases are TGTGCCATCAGTGAGACCGTGGCGACTAGCGCCTACAATGAGCAGTTCCTC. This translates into CAISETVATSAYNEQFL.

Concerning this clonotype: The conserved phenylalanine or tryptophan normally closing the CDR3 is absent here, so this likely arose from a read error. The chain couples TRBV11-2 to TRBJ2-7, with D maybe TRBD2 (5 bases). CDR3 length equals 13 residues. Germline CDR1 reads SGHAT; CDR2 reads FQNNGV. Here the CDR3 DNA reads TGTACCAGCAGCCCCGGGAACACTTACGAGCAGTACCTC. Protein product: CTSSPGNTYEQYL.